Listed below are T cell receptor beta chains from one sample, sequenced in a study of regulatory T cells in long-lasting Graves disease. MiXCR, run by TCRdb on the multiplex PCR reads, gives a single entry per CDR3 protein. This table has hundreds of thousands of distinct CDR3 sequences, 13% appearing once. The same data also went into a second study, on T cells in Graves' hyperthyroidism and ophthalmopathy.

This material consisted of peripheral blood mononuclear cells (PBMCs), taken at new diagnosis, from a patient treated with antithyroid drugs. The receptors shown here come from a man under 40 with Graves disease. Each CDR3 is given with its conserved first and last residue. Fields, in order: clone size, D gene, V gene, J gene, CDR3 DNA, CDR3 protein. A D gene is named only where the DNA matches it firmly. Size values are once, few and many counts, or a class for expanded clones, and some rows have none.

>many|.|TRBV12-3/TRBV12-4|TRBJ1-4
TGTGCCAGCAGTTGGGGCCATGAAAAACTGTTTTTT
CASSWGHEKLFF
>many|TRBD1|TRBV3-1|TRBJ1-4
TGTGCCAGCAGCCAAGAGAAGGACAGGACCAGTCAAAAACTGTTTTTT
CASSQEKDRTSQKLFF
>.|.|TRBV3-1|TRBJ2-1
TGTGCCAGCAGCACTACGGCTCCTAGCTCCTACAATGAGCAGTTCTTC
CASSTTAPSSYNEQFF
>many|TRBD1|TRBV7-2|TRBJ2-1
TGTGCCAGCAGCTTGGGACAGGGGGTCAATGAGCAGTTCTTC
CASSLGQGVNEQFF
>many|TRBD2|TRBV12-3/TRBV12-4|TRBJ2-5
TGTGCCAGCAGCCGGACTAGCGCAGAGACCCAGTACTTC
CASSRTSAETQYF
>.|.|TRBV5-1|TRBJ2-1
TGCGCCAGCAGCTTGGCCCAGGGGCTACCTAAGGAGCAGTTCTTC
CASSLAQGLPKEQFF
>many|.|TRBV6-2/TRBV6-3|TRBJ2-2
TGTGCCAGCAAAAAGGGGACGTCGAACACCGGGGAGCTGTTTTTT
CASKKGTSNTGELFF
>many|.|TRBV7-9|TRBJ2-3
TGTGCCAGCAGACCGACGAGGGACGACACAGATACGCAGTATTTT
CASRPTRDDTDTQYF
>once|.|TRBV24-1|TRBJ2-7
TGTGCCACCAGTGAAAATGGCTACGAGCAGTACTTC
CATSENGYEQYF
>few|TRBD2|TRBV19|TRBJ2-3
TGTGCCAGTAGTACCCGACTAGCGGGGCTCACAGATACGCAGTATTTT
CASSTRLAGLTDTQYF
>many|.|TRBV2|TRBJ2-7
TGTGCCAGCAGTGAAGTCAGCTACGAGCAGTACTTC
CASSEVSYEQYF
>many|.|TRBV6-2/TRBV6-3|TRBJ2-7
TGTGCCAGCAGTTACGATGGGGGAAGGGAGCAGTACTTC
CASSYDGGREQYF
>.|TRBD1|TRBV18|TRBJ2-5
TGTGCCAGCTCACCCCGCATGGGTGACAGGGACAAGACCCAGTACTTC
CASSPRMGDRDKTQYF
>many|.|TRBV5-1|TRBJ2-2
TGCGCCAGCAGCAGTGGCATGAACGGGGCCGGGGAGCTGTTTTTT
CASSSGMNGAGELFF
>few|.|TRBV5-4|TRBJ1-1
TGTGCCAGCAGCCCCCCAGGGACGAAGGCGGGCACTGAAGCTTTCTTT
CASSPPGTKAGTEAFF
>many|TRBD1|TRBV6-5|TRBJ1-1
TGTGCCAGCAGTTACGGACAGGGGGGCACTGAAGCTTTCTTT
CASSYGQGGTEAFF
>few|TRBD1|TRBV5-6|TRBJ2-7
TGTGCCAGCAGCTTTATGGGGACAGGGACTTACGAGCAGTACTTC
CASSFMGTGTYEQYF
>.|TRBD2|TRBV6-9|TRBJ2-1
TGTGCCAGCAGTTACTGGACTAGCGGGAATGAGCAGTTCTTC
CASSYWTSGNEQFF
>many|TRBD2|TRBV10-3|TRBJ2-7
TGTGCCGTCACAAGCGGGAGCTCCTACGAGCAGTACTTC
CAVTSGSSYEQYF
>many|TRBD1|TRBV27|TRBJ1-1
TGTGCCAGCATTAAAGTTGTCGTTCGTCGGGACAGGGGCCGGGACACTGAAGCTTTCTTT
CASIKVVVRRDRGRDTEAFF
>many|TRBD2|TRBV20-1|TRBJ2-3
TGCAGTGCTGTATTAGCGGGAGGACTCACAGATACGCAGTATTTT
CSAVLAGGLTDTQYF
>many|TRBD2|TRBV28|TRBJ2-3
TGTGCCAGCAGTTTACCCCTCGAGCGGGGGGGCACAGATACGCAGTATTTT
CASSLPLERGGTDTQYF
>many|TRBD2|TRBV28|TRBJ2-7
TGTGCCAGCAGTGCAGAACTAGCGGGAGAGGTAGGGTACTTC
CASSAELAGEVGYF
>.|.|TRBV20-1|TRBJ2-7
TGCAGTGCCGGATGGACGGGCCCGGAGCAGTACTTC
CSAGWTGPEQYF
>many|.|TRBV4-1|TRBJ1-4
TGCGCCAGCAGCCAAGTTCTGGGGGCCCCAAATGAAAAACTGTTTTTT
CASSQVLGAPNEKLFF
>.|TRBD1|TRBV27|TRBJ2-2
TGTGCCAGCAGACCTCAGGGGGCAACCGGGGAGCTGTTTTTT
CASRPQGATGELFF
>.|.|TRBV4-1|TRBJ2-3
TGCGCCAGCAGCCAAGAAGGAGTGGTCACAGATACGCAGTATTTT
CASSQEGVVTDTQYF
>many|TRBD1|TRBV13|TRBJ1-3
TGTGCCAGCAGCCGCCGACAGGGGTCAAACACCATATATTTT
CASSRRQGSNTIYF
>.|TRBD1|TRBV12-3/TRBV12-4|TRBJ2-7
TGTGCCAGCAGTGACTCGGGACAGGGGAATTACGAGCGGTACTTC
CASSDSGQGNYERYF
>many|.|TRBV3-1|TRBJ2-5
TGTGCCAGCAGCCAAAGAGGGGAGACCCAGTACTTC
CASSQRGETQYF
>many|.|TRBV15|TRBJ2-7
TGTGCCACCAGCCAACAGGGCTACTACGAGCAGTACTTC
CATSQQGYYEQYF
>many|TRBD2|TRBV2|TRBJ2-4
TGTGCCAGCAGTCCTAACCCCGGGACTATCAGCATTCAGTACTTC
CASSPNPGTISIQYF
>many|.|TRBV7-9|TRBJ2-7
TGTGCCAGCAGCTTCGAAAGGTCCTACGAGCAGTACTTC
CASSFERSYEQYF
>many|TRBD2|TRBV2|TRBJ2-5
TGTGCCAGCAGTTTCTTAGCGGGGCAAGAGACCCAGTACTTC
CASSFLAGQETQYF
>few|.|TRBV7-6|TRBJ2-5
TGTGCCAGCAGCGCCTCAGGAGTTACTAGCCAAGAGACCCAGTACTTC
CASSASGVTSQETQYF
>.|TRBD2|TRBV27|TRBJ2-1
TGTGCCAGCAGTGGGACGGGAGGCACAAGACTCTCCTACAATGAGCAGTTCTTC
CASSGTGGTRLSYNEQFF
>many|TRBD2|TRBV6-1|TRBJ2-5
TGTGCCAGCGGCCAGGAAATAGCGGGAGAAGAGACCCAGTACTTC
CASGQEIAGEETQYF
>.|.|TRBV6-1|TRBJ1-1
TGTGCCAGCTACAGGACCCTCGACACTGAAGCTTTCTTT
CASYRTLDTEAFF
>many|TRBD2|TRBV27|TRBJ2-7
TGTGCCAGCAGCCTATTACCTAGCGGGAGTATGGACGAGCAGTACTTC
CASSLLPSGSMDEQYF
>many|.|TRBV5-1|TRBJ2-1
TGCGCCAGCAGCTCGTCTGCCGGTGGGTCCTACAATGAGCAGTTCTTC
CASSSSAGGSYNEQFF
>many|.|TRBV15|TRBJ2-1
TGTGCCACCAGCAGAGTGGGGGAGCAGCAGTTCTTC
CATSRVGEQQFF
>many|.|TRBV18|TRBJ2-1
TGTGCCAGCTCACCGGCGCCTAGCTCCTACAATGAGCAGTTCTTC
CASSPAPSSYNEQFF
>many|TRBD2|TRBV7-9|TRBJ2-7
TGTGCCAGCAGCCCAGGTAGGGCTAGCGGGGTCGAGCAGTACTTC
CASSPGRASGVEQYF
>many|TRBD2|TRBV25-1|TRBJ2-7
TGTGCCAGCAGTGAATACAGCGGGAGGTTGACCGAGCAGTACTTC
CASSEYSGRLTEQYF
>.|.|TRBV7-9|TRBJ1-4
TGTGCCAGCCTCCCACGGGACCAACACCTCACTAATGAAAAACTGTTTTTT
CASLPRDQHLTNEKLFF
>many|TRBD2|TRBV20-1|TRBJ2-3
TGCAGTGCTAGATCCTCTAGCGGCCCAAAGGCTTATACGCAGTATTTT
CSARSSSGPKAYTQYF
>.|.|TRBV20-1|TRBJ2-5
TGCAGTGCTAGCTCTAGCTACCAAGAGACCCAGTACTTC
CSASSSYQETQYF
>many|TRBD2|TRBV30|TRBJ2-7
TGTGCCTGGGGATCTAGCGGAGGACCCTACGAGCAGTACTTC
CAWGSSGGPYEQYF
>.|.|TRBV4-1|TRBJ2-3
TGCGCCAGCAGCCAAGCCCAGCGGGTCGGGTCCTACTCAGGAGAGTATTTT
CASSQAQRVGSYSGEYF
>many|.|TRBV7-9|TRBJ2-1
TGTGCCAGCAGCAGGCCCGGTTTAGGGAGGAATGAGCAGTTCTTC
CASSRPGLGRNEQFF
>.|.|TRBV9|TRBJ2-6
TGTGCCAGCAGCGTTAGTAGGTCTGGGGCCAACGTCCTGACTTTC
CASSVSRSGANVLTF
>many|.|TRBV12-3/TRBV12-4|TRBJ1-6
TGTGCCAGCAATCCCCAGGGACAACTAAATTCACCCCTCCACTTT
CASNPQGQLNSPLHF
>many|.|TRBV2|TRBJ1-5
TGTGCCAGCAGTGACGCCCAGCTGGGGGGCAATCAGCCCCAGCATTTT
CASSDAQLGGNQPQHF
>.|.|TRBV6-1|TRBJ1-2
TGTGCCAGCATCCTATCGGGACAAGCTAACTATGGCTACACCTTC
CASILSGQANYGYTF
>once|.|TRBV5-1|TRBJ2-1
TGCGCCAGCAGTTTAGGGAGTCCCGGAGGGAATGAGCAGTTCTTC
CASSLGSPGGNEQFF
>many|.|TRBV3-1|TRBJ2-5
TGTGCCAGCAGCCGTGACAGAAATCAAGAGACCCAGTACTTC
CASSRDRNQETQYF
>many|.|TRBV27|TRBJ1-5
TGTGCCAGCAGTTTTAAGGGGAATTCCCCGCCCCAGCATTTT
CASSFKGNSPPQHF
>many|.|TRBV11-2|TRBJ2-3
TGTGCCAGCCTGGCAGAAGATACGCAGTATTTT
CASLAEDTQYF
>.|TRBD2|TRBV6-1|TRBJ2-4
TGTGCCAGCAGCAGGACTAGGGACGGAGACATTCAGTACTTC
CASSRTRDGDIQYF